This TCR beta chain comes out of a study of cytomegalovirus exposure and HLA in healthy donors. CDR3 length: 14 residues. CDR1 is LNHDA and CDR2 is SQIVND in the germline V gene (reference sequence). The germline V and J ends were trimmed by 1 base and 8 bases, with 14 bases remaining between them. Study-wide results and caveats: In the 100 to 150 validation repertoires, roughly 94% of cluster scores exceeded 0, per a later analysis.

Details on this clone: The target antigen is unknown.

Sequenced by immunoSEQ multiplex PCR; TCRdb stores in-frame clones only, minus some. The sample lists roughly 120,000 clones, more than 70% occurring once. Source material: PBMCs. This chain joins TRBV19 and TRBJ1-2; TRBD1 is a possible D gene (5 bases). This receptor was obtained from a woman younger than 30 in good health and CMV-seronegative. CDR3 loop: CASSIGPGRGGYTF. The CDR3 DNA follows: TGTGCCAGTAGTATAGGCCCAGGGCGAGGCGGCTACACCTTC.